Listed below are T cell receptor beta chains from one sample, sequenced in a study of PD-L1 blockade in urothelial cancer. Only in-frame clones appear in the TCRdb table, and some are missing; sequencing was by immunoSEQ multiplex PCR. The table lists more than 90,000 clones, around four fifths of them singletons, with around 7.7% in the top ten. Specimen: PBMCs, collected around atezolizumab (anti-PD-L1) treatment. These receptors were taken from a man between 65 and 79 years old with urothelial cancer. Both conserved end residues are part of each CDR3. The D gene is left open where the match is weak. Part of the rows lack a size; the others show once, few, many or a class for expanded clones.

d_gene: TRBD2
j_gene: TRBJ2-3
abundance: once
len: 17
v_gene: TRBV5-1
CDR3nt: TGCGCCAGCAGCTCAGGACTAGCGGGGGCCGAGGGAGATACGCAGTATTTT
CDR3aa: CASSSGLAGAEGDTQYF

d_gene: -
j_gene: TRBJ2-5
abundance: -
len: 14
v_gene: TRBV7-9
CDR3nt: TGTGCCAGCAGCTTAGTGACATTCCAAGAGACCCAGTACTTC
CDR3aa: CASSLVTFQETQYF

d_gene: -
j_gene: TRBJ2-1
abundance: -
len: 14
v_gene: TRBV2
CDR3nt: TGTGCCAGCACCCGGGTGGCGTCCTACAATGAGCAGTTCTTC
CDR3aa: CASTRVASYNEQFF

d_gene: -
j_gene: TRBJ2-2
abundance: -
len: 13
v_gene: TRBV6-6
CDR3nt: TGTGCCAGCAGTTACACTTTCACCGGGGAGCTGTTTTTT
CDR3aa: CASSYTFTGELFF

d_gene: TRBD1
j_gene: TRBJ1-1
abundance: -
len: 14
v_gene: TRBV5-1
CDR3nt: TGCGCCAGCAGCCTCAGGGGGCAGGGTACTGAAGCTTTCTTT
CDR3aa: CASSLRGQGTEAFF

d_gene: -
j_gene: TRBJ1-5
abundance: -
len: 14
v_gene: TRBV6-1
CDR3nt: TGTGCCAGCAGTGAGCGTTATAGCAATCAGCCCCAGCATTTT
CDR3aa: CASSERYSNQPQHF

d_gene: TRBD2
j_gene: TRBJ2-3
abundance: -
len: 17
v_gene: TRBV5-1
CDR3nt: TGCGCCAGCAGCTCCCAGCCTAGCGGGGGGAGTACAGATACGCAGTATTTT
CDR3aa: CASSSQPSGGSTDTQYF

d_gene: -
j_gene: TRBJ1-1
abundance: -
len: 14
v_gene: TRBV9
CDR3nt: TGTGCCAGCAGCGTAGCGCCCGAGGGAACTGAAGCTTTCTTT
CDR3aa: CASSVAPEGTEAFF

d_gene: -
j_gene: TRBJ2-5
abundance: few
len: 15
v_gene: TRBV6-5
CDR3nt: TGTGCCAGCAGTTACTCCCAGGGGCGTCTGGAGACCCAGTACTTC
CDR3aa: CASSYSQGRLETQYF

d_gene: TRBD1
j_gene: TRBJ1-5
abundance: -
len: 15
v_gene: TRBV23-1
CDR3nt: TGCGCCAGCAGTCCCCCGGGACAGGGGGCGCAGCCCCAGCATTTT
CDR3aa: CASSPPGQGAQPQHF

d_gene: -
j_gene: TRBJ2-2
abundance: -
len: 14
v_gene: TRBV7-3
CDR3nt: TGTGCCAGCAGCTCACAGGGGAACACCGGGGAGCTGTTTTTT
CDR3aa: CASSSQGNTGELFF

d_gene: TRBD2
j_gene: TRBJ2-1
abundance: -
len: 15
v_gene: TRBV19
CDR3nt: TGTGCCAGTAGCCCCAGCGGGAGGGGTTCGAATGAGCAGTTCTTC
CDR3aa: CASSPSGRGSNEQFF

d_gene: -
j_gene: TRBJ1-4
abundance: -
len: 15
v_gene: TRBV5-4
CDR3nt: TGTGCCAGCAGCCCAGGAGGGGCCGATAGTGAAAAACTGTTTTTT
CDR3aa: CASSPGGADSEKLFF

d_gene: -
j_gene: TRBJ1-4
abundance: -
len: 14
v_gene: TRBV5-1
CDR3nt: TGCGCCAGCAGCGTCAGTGCAACTAATGAAAAACTGTTTTTT
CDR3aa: CASSVSATNEKLFF

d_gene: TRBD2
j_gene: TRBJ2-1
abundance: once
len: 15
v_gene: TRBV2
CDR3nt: TGTGCCAGCAGGTCAGCGGGGGGTATGTCTCATCAGCAGTTCTTC
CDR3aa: CASRSAGGMSHQQFF

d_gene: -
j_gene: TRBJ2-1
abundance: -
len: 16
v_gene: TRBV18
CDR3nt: TGTGCCAGCTCACCACCGGAATTAGCGTTCGACAATGAGCAGTTCTTC
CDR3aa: CASSPPELAFDNEQFF

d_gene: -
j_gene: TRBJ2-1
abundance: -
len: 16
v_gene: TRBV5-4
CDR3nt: TGTGCCAGCAGCTTGGGGAGCAGGGAATATTTAGATGAGCAGTTCTTC
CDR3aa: CASSLGSREYLDEQFF

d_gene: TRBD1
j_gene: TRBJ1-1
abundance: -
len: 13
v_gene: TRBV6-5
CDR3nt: TGTGCCAGCAGTTTGTCAGGGGGCACTGAAGCTTTCTTT
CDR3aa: CASSLSGGTEAFF

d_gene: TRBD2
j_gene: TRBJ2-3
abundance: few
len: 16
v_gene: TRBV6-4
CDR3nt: TGTGCCAGCAGTGACTCGCGCGGGGGGGCCACAGATACGCAGTATTTT
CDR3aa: CASSDSRGGATDTQYF

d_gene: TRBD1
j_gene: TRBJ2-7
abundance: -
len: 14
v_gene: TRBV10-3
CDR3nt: TGTGCCATCAGTGGGACAGGGGATGGGTGGGAGCAGTACTTC
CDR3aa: CAISGTGDGWEQYF

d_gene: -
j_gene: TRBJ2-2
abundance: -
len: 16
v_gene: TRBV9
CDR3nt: TGTGCCAGCAGCGTACGACAGGGTGGAGGGACCGGGGAGCTGTTTTTT
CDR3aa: CASSVRQGGGTGELFF

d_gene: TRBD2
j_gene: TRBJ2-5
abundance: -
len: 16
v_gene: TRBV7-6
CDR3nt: TGTGCCAGCAGCCCTCGGACTAGCGGCGGTGGGGGGACCCAGTACTTC
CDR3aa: CASSPRTSGGGGTQYF

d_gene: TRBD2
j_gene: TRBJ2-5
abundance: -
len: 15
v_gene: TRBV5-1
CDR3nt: TGCGCCAGCAGCTTTTCAGGGTCGGGGGGGGAGACCCAGTACTTC
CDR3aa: CASSFSGSGGETQYF

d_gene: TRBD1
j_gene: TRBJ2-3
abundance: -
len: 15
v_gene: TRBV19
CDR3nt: TGTGCCAGTAGTGCCGGGACAGGGTACACAGATACGCAGTATTTT
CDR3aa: CASSAGTGYTDTQYF

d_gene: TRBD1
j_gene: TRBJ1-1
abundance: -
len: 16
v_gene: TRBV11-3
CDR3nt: TGTGCCAGCAGCTTTCAAGCACCCGGACAGGGCCCTGAAGCTTTCTTT
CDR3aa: CASSFQAPGQGPEAFF

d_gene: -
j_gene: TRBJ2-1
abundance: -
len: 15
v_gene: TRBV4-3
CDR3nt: TGCGCCAGCAGCCAAGGATATGAGGGTCTATGGGAGCAGTTCTTC
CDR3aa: CASSQGYEGLWEQFF

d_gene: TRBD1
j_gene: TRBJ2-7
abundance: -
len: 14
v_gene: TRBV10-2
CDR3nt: TGCGCCAGCAGTTCCGGGACAGGGGTCTACGAGCAGTACTTC
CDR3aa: CASSSGTGVYEQYF

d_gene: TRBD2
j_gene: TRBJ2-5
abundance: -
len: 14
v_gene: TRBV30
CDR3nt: TGTGCCTGGAGACTAGCGGGAGGGCCAGAGACCCAGTACTTC
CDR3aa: CAWRLAGGPETQYF

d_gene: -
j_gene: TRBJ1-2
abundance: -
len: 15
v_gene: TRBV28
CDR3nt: TGTGCCAGCCTATATTTAGGGAGGGGGGCTGATGGCTACACCTTC
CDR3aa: CASLYLGRGADGYTF

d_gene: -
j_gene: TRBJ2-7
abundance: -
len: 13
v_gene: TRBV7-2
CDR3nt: TGTGCCAGCAGTTCTACCTACAGTTACGAGCAGTACTTC
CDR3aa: CASSSTYSYEQYF

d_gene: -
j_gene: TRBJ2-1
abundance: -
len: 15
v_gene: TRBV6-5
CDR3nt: TGTGCCAGCAGTAAATGGGGGGGGCCTGGAAATGAGCAGTTCTTC
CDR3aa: CASSKWGGPGNEQFF